The text below deals with one TCR beta chain. The antigen remains undetermined. The patients all showed relapse after autologous stem cell transplantation, while their brentuximab vedotin exposure varied. Profiled with immunoSEQ multiplex PCR; TCRdb holds only in-frame clones, not every one. This table holds approximately 34,000 clones, 75% to 85% found once. Per germline, CDR1 SGHNT and CDR2 YENEEA. V was shortened by 3 bases and J by 4 bases, with 12 bases between the two germline ends. The CDR3 is 14 amino acids. The data stem from a study of PD-1 blockade in classical Hodgkin lymphoma. Study-wide results and limits: At baseline, newly diagnosed patients reportedly showed less TCR diversity than healthy donors.

The TCR originated in a human donor with classical Hodgkin lymphoma. The material sequenced was peripheral blood mononuclear cells (PBMCs), taken at baseline. The gene calls are TRBV11-3 and TRBJ1-1; perhaps TRBD1 as D (6 bases). The CDR3 region has the DNA TGTGCCAGCAGCTTTTTTCAGGGGAGCACTGAAGCTTTCTTT. Translation: CASSFFQGSTEAFF. The whole variable domain, filled in from reference TRBV11-3 and TRBJ1-1, reads EAGVVQSPRYKIIEKKQPVAFWCNPISGHNTLYWYLQNLGQGPELLIRYENEEAVDDSQLPKDRFSAERLKGVDSTLKIQPAELGDSAVYLCASSFFQGSTEAFFGQGTRLTVV.